A single sample is the source of the 26 T cell receptor beta chains below, sequenced in a study of beta chain features in type 1 diabetes. Sequencing targeted expressed TCRB transcripts, as all isolated RNA had been reverse transcribed. This table comes from immunoSEQ multiplex PCR, and its TCRdb copy is limited to in-frame clones, with some not included. The sample consists of roughly 140,000 clones, 6.9% of them appearing once. Sequenced material: central memory CD4+ T cells from blood. Receptor source: a woman in her 30s in good health.

The chain combines TRBV7-3 with TRBJ2-6; D possibly corresponds to TRBD2 (7 bases). This CDR3 is built from 18 residues. CDR1 is SGHTA, CDR2 FQGTGA, per germline. V shed 2 bases and J shed 4 bases, with 18 bases lying between them. The CDR3 coding sequence is TGTGCCAGCAGCTTAGTCGGGGGGCAGGCTGCCGGGGCCAACGTCCTGACTTTC. This sequence encodes CASSLVGGQAAGANVLTF.

This clone was observed a few times. The chain recombines TRBV7-9 with TRBJ1-4, with TRBD1 as a possible D gene (5 bases). CDR1 SEHNR and CDR2 FQNEAQ come from the germline V gene (reference sequence). Trimming pared 4 bases from V and 8 bases from J, leaving 14 bases between. This CDR3 is 14 amino acids long. The CDR3 bases are TGTGCCAGCAGCTCGACTCAGGGTGAAGAAAAACTGTTTTTT. Its protein is CASSSTQGEEKLFF.

The chain couples TRBV4-2 to TRBJ2-2, with 7 bases that match TRBD2. The length of the CDR3 is 17 residues. The trim removed 0 bases at V and 5 bases at J, leaving 9 bases unmatched. The germline V gene has CDR1 LGHNA and CDR2 YNFKEQ. As DNA, the CDR3 is TGTGCCAGCAGCCAAGAAGGGGCGGGAGTGTTTACCGGGGAGCTGTTTTTT. Protein product: CASSQEGAGVFTGELFF.

In its sample, this clone was seen many times. The chain carries TRBV4-3 and TRBJ2-1; 11 positions agree with TRBD1. Germline V gene sequence: CDR1 LGHNA, CDR2 YSLEER. J lost 10 bases, V lost 3 bases, and 8 bases had no gene match. The CDR3 consists of 15 residues. CDR3 region: CASSHAGTGGPEQFF. DNA of the CDR3: TGCGCCAGCAGCCACGCCGGGACAGGGGGTCCCGAGCAGTTCTTC.

This clone was seen a handful of times. The rearrangement joins TRBV4-2 to TRBJ2-2; the match to TRBD1 covers 8 bases. This CDR3 comprises 15 residues. The ends lost 5 bases at V and 8 bases at J; junction bases unmatched: 10. Germline V gene data show CDR1 as LGHNA and CDR2 as YNFKEQ. The CDR3 sequence: CASSYGQGDQGELFF. The CDR3 DNA reads as TGTGCCAGCAGCTATGGACAGGGCGATCAGGGGGAGCTGTTTTTT.

This clone turned up a few times. Relative to the germline gene, one junction end is altered; a read error may explain this. J is TRBJ2-2 and V is TRBV7-7; 10 bases agree with TRBD1. The CDR3 length is 14 residues. The V gene's germline CDR1 is SSHAT and CDR2 FNYEAQ (reference sequence). CDR3 DNA sequence: TGTGCTAGCAGCAGACAGGGGGCGACCGGGGAGCTGTTTTTT. Translating it yields CASSRQGATGELFF. The full variable domain, its missing parts supplied by reference TRBV7-7 and TRBJ2-2, is GAGVSQSPRYKVTKRGQDVTLRCDPISSHATLYWYQQALGQGPEFLTYFNYEAQPDKSGLPSDRFSAERPEGSISTLTIQRTEQRDSAMYRCASSRQGATGELFFGEGSRLTVL.

V is TRBV6-5 and J is TRBJ2-3, with D unresolved. The CDR3 sequence is 15 residues long. The germline V gene has CDR1 MNHEY and CDR2 SVGAGI. V shed 2 bases and J shed 1 base, with 10 bases lying between them. Here the CDR3 DNA reads TGTGCCAGCAGTTACCAGCAGGCCCGCACAGATACGCAGTATTTT. This translates into CASSYQQARTDTQYF.

This clone was found many times. The junction departs from germline at one end; a sequencing error may be responsible. V usage is TRBV30 and J usage is TRBJ2-5; possibly TRBD1 for D (5 bases). Germline CDR1 GTSNPN, CDR2 SVGIG (reference sequence). The CDR3 loop spans 12 amino acids. The CDR3 region is CAWGVRAETQYF. CDR3 coding DNA: TGTGCCTGGGGTGTCAGGGCGGAGACCCAGTACTTC.

This clone was counted many times. The chain has TRBV4-3 and TRBJ2-4; D possibly corresponds to TRBD2 (5 bases). This CDR3 region has 16 residues. Per germline, CDR1 LGHNA and CDR2 YSLEER. The germline V and J ends were trimmed by 0 bases and 1 base, with 10 bases remaining between them. The CDR3 sequence: CASSQDSGRAKNIQYF. The CDR3 nucleotides read TGCGCCAGCAGCCAAGATTCGGGAAGGGCCAAAAACATTCAGTACTTC.

The J gene is TRBJ2-5, the V gene TRBV15, with 8 bases matching TRBD2. The CDR3 has 16 amino acids. Germline V gene lookup returns CDR1 LNHNV and CDR2 YYDKDF (reference sequence). V lost 0 bases to trimming and J lost 2 bases; unmatched junction nucleotides: 5. CDR3 bases: TGTGCCACCAGCAGAGATCAATTAGCGGGACAAGAGACCCAGTACTTC. The encoded protein is CATSRDQLAGQETQYF.

DNA for the CDR3: TGTGCCAGCAGACTTGGGACTAGCGCCACAGATACGCAGTATTTT. This sequence encodes CASRLGTSATDTQYF. The chain is built from TRBV7-2 and TRBJ2-3, with 10 nucleotides matching TRBD2. Looked up from germline, CDR1 is SGHTA and CDR2 is FQGNSA. The CDR3 loop spans 15 amino acids. V lost 6 bases to trimming and J lost 2 bases; unmatched junction nucleotides: 5.

In its sample, this clone was seen a few times. This chain uses TRBV27 with TRBJ1-5, with a tentative D call TRBD1 (6 bases). Germline assignment: CDR1 MNHEY and CDR2 SMNVEV (reference sequence). Trimming shortened V by 7 bases and J by 8 bases, and 18 bases separated the two germline ends. CDR3 length: 14 amino acids. The CDR3 DNA follows: TGTGCCAGCATGGGGGCAGGTAGTACGGAGCCCCAGCATTTT. This codes for CASMGAGSTEPQHF.

As for this clone: Relative to the germline gene, one junction end is altered; a read error may explain this. The V and J genes are TRBV7-7 and TRBJ2-3, with 10 bases matching TRBD2. Germline V gene data show CDR1 as SSHAT and CDR2 as FNYEAQ (reference sequence). The CDR3 runs to 15 residues. The CDR3 bases are TGTGCTAGCAGCTTAGGACTAGCGGCTTCTGATACGCAGTATTTT. This sequence encodes CASSLGLAASDTQYF.

This clone was seen a few times. This sequence joins TRBV5-1 and TRBJ2-1, with 10 bases lining up with TRBD2. The CDR3 has 19 amino acids. The V segment lost 1 base and the J segment 0 bases; nucleotides outside the gene matches: 10. Germline CDR1 SGHRS, CDR2 YFSETQ. The CDR3 here is CASSLFWTSGASSYNEQFF. The CDR3, as DNA: TGCGCCAGCAGCTTGTTTTGGACTAGCGGAGCGAGCTCCTACAATGAGCAGTTCTTC.

This clone was found a few times. V and J are TRBV18 and TRBJ2-7; 10 bases agree with TRBD1. The CDR3 contains 16 residues. From germline, CDR1 is KGHSH and CDR2 LQKENI. V trimming: 0 bases; J trimming: 2 bases; junction bases outside the gene matches: 4. CDR3 sequence reads: CASSPPAGTGAYEQYF. The CDR3 nucleotides read TGTGCCAGCTCACCACCAGCCGGGACAGGGGCCTACGAGCAGTACTTC.

The chain joins TRBV7-3 to TRBJ1-2; D possibly corresponds to TRBD1 (5 bases). Germline-derived CDR1 and CDR2 are SGHTA and FQGTGA. Trimming removed 2 bases at V and 6 bases at J, with 16 bases between. This CDR3 is built from 15 residues. The CDR3 DNA reads as TGTGCCAGCAGCTTAGCAATGCAGGGTCTGAATGGCTACACCTTC. It encodes CASSLAMQGLNGYTF.

This clone was detected a few times. V usage is TRBV19 and J usage is TRBJ1-1, with D maybe TRBD1 (5 bases). V dropped 7 bases and J dropped 1 base, with 13 bases sitting between them. The CDR3 loop spans 14 amino acids. Germline assignment: CDR1 LNHDA and CDR2 SQIVND (reference sequence). As DNA, the CDR3 is TGTGCCAGTAATGGGGGGGTCGGGAACACTGAAGCTTTCTTT. Encoded protein: CASNGGVGNTEAFF.

Only a few counts were recorded for this clone. This chain connects TRBV4-1 to TRBJ2-7; 10 nucleotides line up with TRBD2. After removal of 7 bases from V and 7 bases from J, the junction contained 13 bases not matched to a gene. Germline V gene sequence: CDR1 MGHRA, CDR2 YSYEKL. This CDR3 has 15 amino acids. The CDR3 nucleotides are TGCGCCAGCAAGCTTCAGCGGGAGGGCCCGTTAGAGCAGTACTTC. Amino acid sequence: CASKLQREGPLEQYF.

There are a few counts of this clone. The chain has TRBV7-9 and TRBJ2-7; 9 bases are a match to TRBD1. The ends lost 5 bases at V and 3 bases at J; junction bases unmatched: 11. There are 16 residues in the CDR3. Germline V gene sequence: CDR1 SEHNR, CDR2 FQNEAQ (reference sequence). CDR3 sequence reads: CASSLSSAGQGYEQYF. The CDR3 DNA reads TGTGCCAGCAGCCTAAGTTCAGCGGGACAGGGCTACGAGCAGTACTTC.

This clone was found a few times. This chain uses TRBV6-1 with TRBJ1-2; 9 nucleotides match TRBD1. V shed 2 bases, J shed 4 bases, and the junction held 8 bases outside the gene matches. Germline CDR1 is MNHNS and CDR2 is SASEGT. The CDR3 runs 16 residues. For the CDR3, the DNA is TGTGCCAGCAGTGAACGACCGGGACAGGGAACCTATGGCTACACCTTC. The encoded protein is CASSERPGQGTYGYTF.

V is TRBV9 and J is TRBJ2-7; 8 nucleotides agree with TRBD2. V shed 4 bases, J shed 4 bases, and the junction held 7 bases outside the gene matches. The CDR3 spans 14 residues. From germline, CDR1 is SGDLS and CDR2 YYNGEE. The CDR3 spells CASSPGTRSYEQYF. CDR3 in DNA: TGTGCCAGCAGCCCAGGGACTAGATCGTACGAGCAGTACTTC.

This clone appeared a few times. The chain combines TRBV7-6 with TRBJ1-1, with 8 bases matching TRBD1. Germline V gives CDR1 SGHVS, CDR2 FNYEAQ. The CDR3 is 15 amino acids. The trim removed 5 bases at V and 6 bases at J, leaving 11 bases unmatched. The CDR3 nucleotides read TGTGCCAGCAGCCGCGAGCAGGGGGCGAGGGCTGAAGCTTTCTTT. Protein sequence: CASSREQGARAEAFF.

This clone has just a few counts. The chain carries TRBV19 and TRBJ1-2, with TRBD1 matching 10 bases. Germline CDR1 reads LNHDA; CDR2 reads SQIVND (reference sequence). The junction had 8 bases not matched to a gene; V was cut back by 2 bases and J by 8 bases. CDR3 length: 15 amino acids. CDR3 amino acids: CASSISRQGAGGYTF. The CDR3 DNA reads as TGTGCCAGTAGTATAAGCCGACAGGGGGCAGGCGGCTACACCTTC.

In the case of this clone: The germline gene is not matched at one end of the junction; a read error may be the cause. The gene calls are TRBV7-7 and TRBJ2-3, with D perhaps matching TRBD2 (5 bases). The CDR3 totals 13 residues. Per the germline V gene, CDR1 is SSHAT and CDR2 is FNYEAQ (reference sequence). The DNA for the CDR3 is TGTGCTAGCAGCCGGGAACGCACAGATACGCAGTATTTT. Translated, it gives CASSRERTDTQYF.

This clone turned up a few times. The chain joins TRBV4-3 to TRBJ2-5, with D maybe TRBD2 (6 bases). Trimming pared 4 bases from V and 4 bases from J, leaving 10 bases between. This CDR3 comprises 13 residues. CDR1 LGHNA and CDR2 YSLEER come from the germline V gene. DNA for the CDR3: TGCGCCAGCAGCCGGGGGGAAGGAGAGACCCAGTACTTC. Its protein is CASSRGEGETQYF.

The chain is built from TRBV10-3 and TRBJ2-5; a possible D gene is TRBD2 (6 bases). CDR1 and CDR2 (germline): ENHRY, SYGVKD. The CDR3 runs to 12 residues. The germline V and J ends were trimmed by 4 bases and 7 bases, with 10 bases remaining between them. The CDR3 here is CAISGGGTTQYF. CDR3 nucleotide sequence: TGTGCCATCAGTGGGGGCGGGACGACCCAGTACTTC.